This T cell receptor beta chain was captured in a study of T cells after yellow fever vaccination. Trimming stripped 0 bases from V and 10 bases from J, with 13 bases between. This CDR3 has 15 amino acids. Looked up from germline, CDR1 is LNHNV and CDR2 is YYDKDF (reference sequence). TCRdb itself ran the 5' RACE reads through MiXCR, one entry per CDR3 protein. The sample lists 170,000 or so distinct CDR3 sequences; 7% to 10% were seen once. This clonotype was recorded many times. The chain links TRBV15 to TRBJ1-6; a possible D gene is TRBD1 (5 bases). This receptor was identified in a man between 18 and 29 years old who received the YFV17D yellow fever vaccine. The sample in question was CD8+ T cells sorted from PBMCs, obtained 45 days after the yellow fever booster vaccination. CDR3 nucleotide sequence: TGTGCCACCAGCAGAGATCGGGGACTCGGGTCACCCCTCCACTTT. Translated: CATSRDRGLGSPLHF.